A selection of T cell receptor beta chains follows, all from one sample in a study of blood T cell repertoires in COVID-19. This table comes from immunoSEQ multiplex PCR, and its TCRdb copy is limited to in-frame clones, with some not included. The table shows 100,000 to 150,000 clones, with around nine tenths occurring only once. Sequences were obtained from peripheral blood. The origin of the receptors is a man in his fifties or sixties with active or convalescent COVID-19. CDR3s include the opening cysteine and the closing phenylalanine or tryptophan. The order of the fields is V gene, clone size, D gene, J gene, CDR3 protein, CDR3 DNA. A D gene is named only where the DNA matches it firmly. Clone size is shown for a subset of rows, as once, few, many or a class of expanded clone.

>TRBV6-5|many|TRBD1|TRBJ1-2
CASSFVVGDSNYGYTF
TGTGCCAGCAGTTTCGTGGTGGGGGACAGCAACTATGGCTACACCTTC
>TRBV11-2|NA|TRBD1|TRBJ1-2
CASSLSTGDGYTF
TGTGCCAGCAGCTTAAGCACAGGGGATGGCTACACCTTC
>TRBV2|NA|TRBD1|TRBJ1-3
CASKGTGGGNTIYF
TGTGCCAGCAAAGGGACAGGGGGAGGAAACACCATATATTTT
>TRBV13|once|NA|TRBJ2-2
CASSLIGAVHTGELFF
TGTGCCAGCAGCTTAATAGGGGCAGTACACACCGGGGAGCTGTTTTTT
>TRBV6-5|NA|NA|TRBJ1-3
CASKTPTSGNTIYF
TGTGCCAGCAAGACACCAACCTCTGGAAACACCATATATTTT
>TRBV28|NA|TRBD1|TRBJ2-2
CASSRGGVGTGELFF
TGTGCCAGCAGTCGAGGGGGCGTGGGCACCGGGGAGCTGTTTTTT
>TRBV7-2|NA|TRBD1|TRBJ2-3
CASSLKRDRGQTDTQYF
TGTGCCAGCAGCCTAAAGAGGGACAGGGGGCAAACAGATACGCAGTATTTT
>TRBV19|NA|NA|TRBJ2-7
CASSVQGRDYEQYF
TGTGCCAGTAGTGTGCAGGGGAGAGACTACGAGCAGTACTTC
>TRBV6-5|NA|NA|TRBJ1-5
CASSYAGPAENQPQHF
TGTGCCAGCAGTTACGCAGGGCCAGCAGAGAATCAGCCCCAGCATTTT
>TRBV6-1|NA|NA|TRBJ2-5
CASSEQPGETQYF
TGTGCCAGCAGTGAACAACCCGGGGAGACCCAGTACTTC
>TRBV18|once|NA|TRBJ2-7
CASSSRQNLYEQYF
TGTGCCAGCTCATCCCGACAGAATCTCTACGAGCAGTACTTC
>TRBV27|NA|NA|TRBJ1-4
CASSPTGTNAEKLFF
TGTGCCAGCAGTCCAACCGGGACAAATGCTGAAAAACTGTTTTTT
>TRBV19|NA|TRBD1|TRBJ2-4
CASSLTRTGGKNIQYF
TGTGCCAGTAGTCTAACCCGGACAGGGGGCAAGAACATTCAGTACTTC
>TRBV14|NA|TRBD2|TRBJ2-1
CASSQGLAGDRQFF
TGTGCCAGCAGCCAAGGACTAGCGGGAGATCGGCAGTTCTTC
>TRBV30|once|TRBD1|TRBJ2-5
CAWRGTGQETQYF
TGTGCCTGGAGAGGGACAGGACAAGAGACCCAGTACTTC
>TRBV5-1|NA|TRBD1|TRBJ2-1
CASSSGTGTYNEQFF
TGCGCCAGCAGCTCGGGGACAGGGACTTACAATGAGCAGTTCTTC
>TRBV2|NA|TRBD1|TRBJ1-5
CASSEGQPNQPQHF
TGTGCCAGCAGTGAGGGACAGCCCAATCAGCCCCAGCATTTT
>TRBV11-3|NA|NA|TRBJ2-1
CASSLGVGDNEQFF
TGTGCCAGCAGCTTAGGGGTAGGGGACAATGAGCAGTTCTTC
>TRBV11-2|NA|NA|TRBJ1-6
CASSLDAGVDSPLHF
TGTGCCAGCAGCTTAGATGCGGGGGTCGATTCACCCCTCCACTTT
>TRBV6-6|NA|TRBD1|TRBJ2-7
CASSYFGTGDREQYF
TGTGCCAGCAGTTACTTCGGGACAGGGGATCGGGAGCAGTACTTC
>TRBV28|NA|NA|TRBJ2-5
CASSPLQGVQETQYF
TGTGCCAGCAGTCCCCTACAGGGAGTACAAGAGACCCAGTACTTC
>TRBV20-1|NA|TRBD1|TRBJ1-5
CSASQTGAFGGPQHF
TGCAGTGCTAGTCAGACAGGGGCATTTGGGGGGCCCCAGCATTTT
>TRBV6-2/TRBV6-3|NA|NA|TRBJ2-1
CASSSSDSVPLSSYNEQFF
TGTGCCAGCAGTTCTTCCGACAGCGTTCCCCTGAGCTCCTACAATGAGCAGTTCTTC
>TRBV15|NA|NA|TRBJ2-7
CATSGGHPEQYF
TGTGCCACCAGCGGGGGACACCCCGAGCAGTACTTC
>TRBV29-1|NA|TRBD1|TRBJ1-1
CSARQGANTEAFF
TGCAGCGCAAGACAGGGGGCAAACACTGAAGCTTTCTTT
>TRBV25-1|NA|TRBD2|TRBJ2-5
CASSLLAGLDMGETQYF
TGTGCCAGCAGTCTACTAGCGGGGTTAGATATGGGGGAGACCCAGTACTTC
>TRBV7-2|NA|TRBD1|TRBJ1-4
CASSLTGGDNEKLFF
TGTGCCAGCAGCTTAACAGGGGGAGATAATGAAAAACTGTTTTTT
>TRBV24-1|NA|TRBD1|TRBJ2-2
CATSRRTGGGMNTGELFF
TGTGCCACCAGTAGAAGGACAGGGGGCGGGATGAACACCGGGGAGCTGTTTTTT
>TRBV7-2|NA|NA|TRBJ1-5
CASSLNREIQPQHF
TGTGCCAGCAGCTTGAACAGGGAAATTCAGCCCCAGCATTTT